This entry describes one TCR beta chain. The data stem from a study of blood T cell repertoires in COVID-19. Study summary: Acute and convalescent COVID-19 specimens originated in the United States, Italy and Spain. The analysed material was cDNA or gDNA that came from T cells, B-cell-depleted T cells, or PBMCs.

As originally analysed: From reference gene primer amplification, estimates of nucleated cell counts were derived. The protocol was immunoSEQ multiplex PCR, while the TCRdb copy is restricted to in-frame clones and leaves out a portion. V and J calls and clone size are given by that table; D and trimming were obtained from the DNA. The sample includes over 200,000 clones, around 83% of them seen just once. Germline V gives CDR1 GTSNPN, CDR2 SVGIG (reference sequence). This CDR3 spans 15 amino acids. J was trimmed by 4 bases and V by 3 bases; bases with no gene match: 8. J is TRBJ2-2 and V is TRBV30, with 7 bases aligning to TRBD1. The sequencing input was peripheral blood. The sequence was obtained from a man of 80 years or more with acute or convalescent COVID-19. The CDR3 region has the DNA TGTGCCTGGAGCAACAGGGGTGTCAGCACCGGGGAGCTGTTTTTT. It yields the protein CAWSNRGVSTGELFF.